The 27 T cell receptor beta chains below were found in one sample sequenced in a study of human T cells and chemical hapten exposure. TCRdb re-derived calls from the RACE reads in MiXCR, one entry per CDR3 protein. The table includes around 150,000 distinct CDR3 sequences, around a quarter detected once. Time point noted: patch test 3, about 24 weeks after DPC sensitization. The treatment here: therapeutic diphenylcyclopropenone sensitization with weekly scalp DPC. The source material was whole blood, sampled in connection with sensitization to the hapten diphenylcyclopropenone (DPC). Source of these receptors: a woman aged 18-29 years with alopecia areata. Some clones in this sample may be carry-over from other donors' samples.

The chain combines TRBV6-6 with TRBJ2-2, with D possibly being TRBD1 (6 bases). V was trimmed by 10 bases and J by 0 bases, leaving 12 bases between them. Germline-derived CDR1 and CDR2 are MNHNY and SVGAGI (reference sequence). This CDR3 contains 14 residues. CDR3 in DNA: TGTGCCACCCGGGACACCGCGAACACCGGGGAGCTGTTTTTT. Translating gives CATRDTANTGELFF.

This clonotype turned up a few times. V is TRBV11-3 and J is TRBJ2-1, with D possibly matching TRBD2 (5 bases). Germline V gene lookup returns CDR1 SGHNT and CDR2 YENEEA. This CDR3 has 12 residues. V lost 5 bases, J lost 6 bases, and 8 bases lay in between. CDR3 loop: CASSRRGNEQFF. The CDR3, as DNA: TGTGCCAGCAGCCGCCGGGGCAATGAGCAGTTCTTC.

The rearrangement links TRBV24-1 to TRBJ2-7, with D possibly matching TRBD1 (5 bases). Deletions cut 3 bases from V and 7 bases from J, with 18 bases between. This CDR3 has 15 residues. In germline, CDR1 is KGHDR, CDR2 SFDVKD. This chain's CDR3 is CATSDPGRAGDEQYF. CDR3 bases: TGTGCCACCAGTGATCCCGGCAGGGCTGGGGATGAGCAGTACTTC.

The chain couples TRBV5-5 to TRBJ1-1, with D hard to call. The germline V gene has CDR1 SGHKS and CDR2 YYEKEE (reference sequence). V shed 2 bases and J shed 1 base, with 9 bases lying between them. There are 14 residues in the CDR3. Here the CDR3 DNA reads TGTGCCAGCAGCTTCCTAGGGCCGAACACTGAAGCTTTCTTT. The encoded protein is CASSFLGPNTEAFF.

The rearrangement uses TRBV25-1 and TRBJ2-7; TRBD2 aligns across 8 bases. J gave up 6 bases and V 5 bases, and 9 bases lay outside the gene matches. The germline CDR1 and CDR2 sequences are MGHDK and SYGVNS. The CDR3 length is 14 residues. CDR3 protein: CASSPSGRASEQYF. CDR3 nucleotides: TGTGCCAGCAGTCCCAGCGGGAGAGCGTCCGAGCAGTACTTC.

This chain joins TRBV29-1 and TRBJ1-5; the D is unclear. Deletions cut 5 bases from V and 0 bases from J, with 11 bases between. CDR3 size: 14 residues. From germline, CDR1 is SQVTM and CDR2 ANQGSEA. As DNA, the CDR3 is TGCAGCGTTAAAGTTTCAAATAGCAATCAGCCCCAGCATTTT. This sequence encodes CSVKVSNSNQPQHF.

This clonotype has a single count. The chain couples TRBV12-3 or TRBV12-4 to TRBJ1-3, with D possibly being TRBD1 (5 bases). CDR3 length: 13 residues. V lost 5 bases and J 4 bases, leaving 9 bases between the germline ends. The CDR3 sequence: CASSIDRGNTIYF. The CDR3, as DNA: TGTGCCAGCAGTATCGACAGAGGAAACACCATATATTTT.

This chain uses TRBV2 with TRBJ1-1; 7 bases are a match to TRBD1. The CDR3 consists of 14 residues. V was clipped by 8 bases and J by 1 base; unmatched bases: 7. The germline CDR1 and CDR2 sequences are SNHLY and FYNNEI. CDR3 in DNA: TGTGCCAGCGAATTGGGACAGCAGAACACTGAAGCTTTCTTT. Amino acid sequence: CASELGQQNTEAFF.

This clonotype came up many times. J is TRBJ1-1 and V is TRBV25-1; no firm D call. The CDR3 consists of 12 residues. The germline V gene has CDR1 MGHDK and CDR2 SYGVNS. Trimming pared 8 bases from V and 3 bases from J, leaving 10 bases between. CDR3 nucleotide sequence: TGTGCCAGCGCCCGTCTGCACACTGAAGCTTTCTTT. Translation gives CASARLHTEAFF.

The chain employs TRBV20-1 and TRBJ1-1, with 7 nucleotides matching TRBD1. V was pared by 1 base and J by 11 bases, with 7 bases of the junction left unmatched. This CDR3 comprises 12 residues. The V gene's germline CDR1 is DFQATT and CDR2 SNEGSKA (reference sequence). CDR3 region: CSARGQGLVAFF. CDR3 bases: TGCAGTGCTAGAGGACAGGGACTGGTGGCTTTCTTT.

This clonotype was seen a few times. This chain uses TRBV4-2 with TRBJ2-1, with unresolved D. This CDR3 spans 16 amino acids. Trimming shortened V by 1 base and J by 0 bases, and 10 bases separated the two germline ends. Germline V lookup: CDR1 LGHNA, CDR2 YNFKEQ. In DNA, the CDR3 is TGTGCCAGCAGCCAAGGAGTTACGAGCTCCTACAATGAGCAGTTCTTC. It is translated as CASSQGVTSSYNEQFF.

The rearrangement joins TRBV4-3 to TRBJ1-4; 9 positions agree with TRBD1. The CDR3 sequence is 16 residues long. Germline values: CDR1 LGHNA, CDR2 YSLEER. Trimming cost V 0 bases and J 8 bases; bases outside gene matches: 7. The CDR3 bases are TGCGCCAGCAGCCAAGAGACGGGACAGGGCTGGGAAAAACTGTTTTTT. Amino acids: CASSQETGQGWEKLFF.

This clonotype has just one count. The chain recombines TRBV6-5 with TRBJ2-5; D uncertain. Germline V CDR1 and CDR2: MNHEY, SVGAGI. Trimming cost V 0 bases and J 11 bases, with 16 bases left between them. This CDR3 region has 14 residues. CDR3 protein: CASSYSSEPMTQYF. DNA of the CDR3: TGTGCCAGCAGTTACTCTTCAGAGCCCATGACGCAGTACTTC.

This clonotype was counted ten times or more. This sequence joins TRBV5-4 and TRBJ2-7, with 7 positions matching TRBD1. Germline loops: CDR1 SGHNT, CDR2 YYREEE (reference sequence). The CDR3 contains 12 residues. V shed 3 bases, J shed 6 bases, and the junction held 3 bases outside the gene matches. In DNA form, the CDR3 reads TGTGCCAGCAGCTCAACAGGGGCCGAGCAGTACTTC. Residues: CASSSTGAEQYF.

The J gene is TRBJ2-1, the V gene TRBV20-1; 7 bases line up with TRBD2. The CDR3 is 14 residues long. The V segment lost 6 bases and the J segment 8 bases; nucleotides outside the gene matches: 13. The germline V gene has CDR1 DFQATT and CDR2 SNEGSKA (reference sequence). CDR3 residues: CSARSGGSSHEQFF. In DNA form, the CDR3 reads TGCAGTGCCAGGTCTGGCGGGAGTAGCCATGAGCAGTTCTTC.

This clonotype was found once. The V gene is TRBV6-5, the J gene TRBJ2-3; a weak D match, TRBD1 (6 bases). From germline, CDR1 is MNHEY and CDR2 SVGAGI. The CDR3 sequence is 15 residues long. V was cut by 3 bases and J by 0 bases, with 10 bases left in between. CDR3 residues: CASSYMGASTDTQYF. The CDR3 DNA is TGTGCCAGCAGTTATATGGGGGCTAGCACAGATACGCAGTATTTT.

The chain has TRBV10-2 and TRBJ2-3; D gene uncertain. The CDR3 runs to 14 residues. The V end was cut by 2 bases, the J end by 1 base, with 7 bases between. CDR1 is WSHSY and CDR2 is SAAADI in the germline V gene. DNA for the CDR3: TGCGCCAGCAGTGAGGGGGTGGGCACAGATACGCAGTATTTT. It encodes CASSEGVGTDTQYF.

The gene calls are TRBV20-1 and TRBJ1-2; no firm D call. The V gene's germline CDR1 is DFQATT and CDR2 SNEGSKA (reference sequence). The CDR3 totals 12 residues. Trimming cost V 4 bases and J 2 bases, with 8 bases left between them. Written as DNA, the CDR3 is TGCAGTGCTACCCTGTTAAACTATGGCTACACCTTC. This sequence encodes CSATLLNYGYTF.

The rearrangement uses TRBV7-2 and TRBJ2-4; possibly TRBD1 for D (5 bases). This CDR3 has 13 amino acids. Germline assignment: CDR1 SGHTA and CDR2 FQGNSA. Deletions cut 3 bases from V and 8 bases from J, with 11 bases between. The CDR3 loop reads CASSFQGPDIQYF. The CDR3 nucleotides are TGTGCCAGCAGCTTTCAGGGTCCGGACATTCAGTACTTC.

The CDR3 protein is CASSLGALTGGNTIYF. In DNA form, the CDR3 reads TGTGCCAGCAGCTTAGGAGCCCTGACAGGGGGCAACACCATATATTTT. V gene TRBV7-2 combines with J gene TRBJ1-3; 10 nucleotides align to TRBD1. Germline V gives CDR1 SGHTA, CDR2 FQGNSA. J gave up 7 bases and V 1 base, and 7 bases lay outside the gene matches. CDR3 length: 16 residues. The whole variable domain, filled in from reference TRBV7-2 and TRBJ1-3, reads GAGVSQSPSNKVTEKGKDVELRCDPISGHTALYWYRQSLGQGLEFLIYFQGNSAPDKSGLPSDRFSAERTGGSVSTLTIQRTQQEDSAVYLCASSLGALTGGNTIYFGEGSWLTVV.

This clonotype was observed a few times. The chain is built from TRBV12-3 or TRBV12-4 and TRBJ1-6; tentatively, D is TRBD1 (6 bases). V was trimmed by 3 bases and J by 0 bases, leaving 12 bases between them. The CDR3 loop spans 17 amino acids. DNA of the CDR3: TGTGCCAGCAGTTTTGGAGGGGGGGGCTCCTATAATTCACCCCTCCACTTT. Its protein product is CASSFGGGGSYNSPLHF.

This clonotype was picked up a small number of times. The chain is built from TRBV10-2 and TRBJ2-7; D not certain. The CDR3 is 12 amino acids. Trimming cost V 6 bases and J 0 bases, with 6 bases left between them. The germline V gene has CDR1 WSHSY and CDR2 SAAADI. The CDR3: CASRDLSYEQYF. Written as DNA, the CDR3 is TGCGCCAGCAGGGACCTCTCCTACGAGCAGTACTTC.

The gene calls are TRBV29-1 and TRBJ1-2; no definite D call. Trimming pared 4 bases from V and 2 bases from J, leaving 8 bases between. Germline CDR1 reads SQVTM; CDR2 reads ANQGSEA. The length of the CDR3 is 12 residues. Here the CDR3 DNA reads TGCAGCGTTGTGGAGATGAACTATGGCTACACCTTC. The encoded protein is CSVVEMNYGYTF.

In this sample, this clonotype turned up many times. The gene calls are TRBV29-1 and TRBJ1-4; D is unclear. CDR3 length: 12 amino acids. The V end lost 1 base, the J end lost 5 bases, and 5 bases lay between the germline ends. CDR1 is SQVTM and CDR2 is ANQGSEA in the germline V gene. The CDR3 is CSVEGRNEKLFF. CDR3 bases: TGCAGCGTTGAAGGCCGGAATGAAAAACTGTTTTTT.

This clonotype came up a few times. This chain links TRBV10-3 with TRBJ1-5, with 9 bases aligning to TRBD1. Per the germline V gene, CDR1 is ENHRY and CDR2 is SYGVKD. The trim removed 4 bases at V and 5 bases at J, leaving 3 bases unmatched. The CDR3 has 14 residues. CDR3 amino acids: CAISVGQGDQPQHF. The CDR3 coding sequence is TGTGCCATCAGTGTGGGACAGGGAGATCAGCCCCAGCATTTT.

This clonotype showed up just a few times. The chain combines TRBV6-5 with TRBJ1-2; 9 nucleotides agree with TRBD1. The CDR3 spans 13 residues. The germline gives CDR1 MNHEY, CDR2 SVGAGI. V lost 2 bases, J lost 6 bases, and 1 base stayed unmatched. The CDR3: CASSYGDRDGYTF. The CDR3, as DNA: TGTGCCAGCAGTTACGGGGACAGGGATGGCTACACCTTC.

This chain links TRBV7-2 with TRBJ2-3; 7 bases agree with TRBD2. V dropped 6 bases and J dropped 2; count of bases not matched to a gene: 2. CDR3 length: 13 residues. CDR1 and CDR2 (germline): SGHTA, FQGNSA. In nucleotides, the CDR3 is TGTGCCAGCAGAGCGGGATACACAGATACGCAGTATTTT. This translates into CASRAGYTDTQYF.